The 11 T cell receptor beta chains below were found in one sample sequenced in a study of shared clonotypes between healthy human individuals. Generated by immunoSEQ multiplex PCR, the TCRdb table keeps only in-frame clones and is missing some. The table lists 550,000 to 700,000 clones, approximately 73% of them singletons. Input material: memory CD4+ T cells sorted from blood. As to subset: CD45RA-negative fraction. The source of these receptors is a woman aged 25 to 39 in good health.

The chain recombines TRBV5-1 with TRBJ2-1; TRBD2 matches at 7 bases. The V gene end was trimmed by 4 bases and the J gene end by 2 bases; junction bases not matched to a gene: 12. The CDR3 contains 17 residues. Per germline, CDR1 SGHRS and CDR2 YFSETQ. In DNA, the CDR3 is TGCGCCAGCAGCCCTTTTACTGGCGCGGGAGCCTACAATGAGCAGTTCTTC. The encoded protein is CASSPFTGAGAYNEQFF.

The V and J genes are TRBV4-2 and TRBJ1-5; D is unresolved. Per the germline V gene, CDR1 is LGHNA and CDR2 is YNFKEQ. The CDR3 runs 15 residues. V shed 1 base and J shed 4 bases, with 11 bases lying between them. Here the CDR3 reads CASSQVGMYNQPQHF. CDR3 DNA: TGTGCCAGCAGCCAAGTAGGCATGTATAATCAGCCCCAGCATTTT.

The chain joins TRBV28 to TRBJ2-2; no clear D gene. Germline loops: CDR1 MDHEN, CDR2 SYDVKM. Between the trimmed V and J ends, which lost 5 bases and 1 base, there was a span of 14 bases. The CDR3 loop spans 16 amino acids. The DNA for the CDR3 is TGTGCCAGCAGTCCCCCTTCGGACGGGAACACCGGGGAGCTGTTTTTT. This codes for CASSPPSDGNTGELFF.

This clone has a handful of counts. CDR3 bases: TGCGCCAGCAGCTTGATGTCTAGCGTTACAGATACGCAGTATTTT. Its protein product is CASSLMSSVTDTQYF. V usage is TRBV5-1 and J usage is TRBJ2-3, with D possibly matching TRBD2 (6 bases). Germline assignment: CDR1 SGHRS and CDR2 YFSETQ. The CDR3 length is 15 residues. Trimming cost V 1 base and J 3 bases, with 12 bases left between them.

A note on this clone: This CDR3 is also generated by other DNA sequences in the sample. This sequence joins TRBV14 and TRBJ1-1; D not certain. CDR1 SGHDN and CDR2 FVKESK come from the germline V gene. There are 11 residues in the CDR3. The V and J ends lost 1 base and 11 bases respectively, with 8 bases between them. The CDR3 here is CASSQGPKAFF. DNA of the CDR3: TGTGCCAGCAGCCAAGGTCCGAAGGCTTTCTTT.

The chain joins TRBV5-1 to TRBJ1-2; 8 nucleotides line up with TRBD1. Per germline, CDR1 SGHRS and CDR2 YFSETQ. The CDR3 contains 15 residues. V lost 1 base and J lost 6; bases outside the gene matches: 8. The CDR3 spells CASSLNPDRDDGYTF. As DNA, the CDR3 is TGCGCCAGCAGCTTGAACCCGGACAGGGACGATGGCTACACCTTC.

This chain joins TRBV5-4 and TRBJ2-1; 7 bases agree with TRBD1. There are 14 residues in the CDR3. V was pared by 4 bases and J by 10 bases, with 11 bases of the junction left unmatched. CDR1 SGHNT and CDR2 YYREEE come from the germline V gene (reference sequence). CDR3 nucleotide sequence: TGTGCCAGCAGCCGGCCGGGACAGAAAGACGAGCAGTTCTTC. Translated, it gives CASSRPGQKDEQFF. Combining the CDR3 with reference TRBV5-4 and TRBJ2-1 gives the whole variable domain ETGVTQSPTHLIKTRGQQVTLRCSSQSGHNTVSWYQQALGQGPQFIFQYYREEENGRGNFPPRFSGLQFPNYSSELNVNALELDDSALYLCASSRPGQKDEQFFGPGTRLTVL.

This clone turned up a few times. The chain couples TRBV29-1 to TRBJ1-1, with D hard to call. Germline CDR1 reads SQVTM; CDR2 reads ANQGSEA. The CDR3 sequence is 13 residues long. Trimming pared 4 bases from V and 4 bases from J, leaving 13 bases between. The CDR3 here is CSVGIGEGTEAFF. CDR3 in DNA: TGCAGCGTTGGGATTGGCGAGGGCACTGAAGCTTTCTTT.

A few counts support this clone. This sequence joins TRBV25-1 and TRBJ1-2, with a weak D call TRBD1 (5 bases). V lost 4 bases and J lost 0, with 9 bases in between. In germline, CDR1 is MGHDK, CDR2 SYGVNS. This CDR3 is 14 amino acids long. CDR3 loop: CASSGGVSNYGYTF. CDR3 DNA: TGTGCCAGCAGTGGAGGGGTATCTAACTATGGCTACACCTTC.

On this clone itself: The same CDR3 arises from other DNA sequences in this sample as well. The rearrangement links TRBV6-5 to TRBJ1-5, with 8 bases identical to TRBD1. J lost 7 bases, V lost 6 bases, and 5 bases had no gene match. Per germline, CDR1 MNHEY and CDR2 SVGAGI. CDR3 length equals 13 residues. CDR3 in amino acids: CASSLQGGQPQHF. CDR3 in DNA: TGTGCCAGCAGCTTACAGGGGGGCCAGCCCCAGCATTTT.

As for this clone: The same CDR3 is also encoded by other DNA sequences in this sample. The rearrangement uses TRBV19 and TRBJ1-4; the D is unclear. In germline, CDR1 is LNHDA, CDR2 SQIVND (reference sequence). Trimming took off 8 bases at V and 1 base at J, with 2 bases between the two ends. CDR3 length: 11 residues. CDR3 nucleotide sequence: TGTGCCAGTCGAACTAATGAAAAACTGTTTTTT. Residues: CASRTNEKLFF.